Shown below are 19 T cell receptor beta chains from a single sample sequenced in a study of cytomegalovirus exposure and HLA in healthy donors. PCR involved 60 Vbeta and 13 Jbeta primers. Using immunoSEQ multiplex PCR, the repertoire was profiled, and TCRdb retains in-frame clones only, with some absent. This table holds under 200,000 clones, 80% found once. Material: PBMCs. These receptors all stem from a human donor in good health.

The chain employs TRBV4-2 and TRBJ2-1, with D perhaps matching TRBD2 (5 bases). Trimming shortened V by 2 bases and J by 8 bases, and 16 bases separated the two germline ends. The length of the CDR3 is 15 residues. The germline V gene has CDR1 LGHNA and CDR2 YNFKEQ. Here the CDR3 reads CASSQRRTVGDEQFF. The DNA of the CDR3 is TGTGCCAGCAGCCAACGGAGGACGGTGGGCGATGAGCAGTTCTTC.

The CDR3 DNA reads as TGTGCCAGCTCACCGGGTGAACGCCTATCGGGCACTGAAGCTTTCTTT. Protein product: CASSPGERLSGTEAFF. J is TRBJ1-1 and V is TRBV18; D unresolved. Germline CDR1 is KGHSH and CDR2 is LQKENI. The CDR3 totals 16 residues. Trimming left V 3 bases short and J 4 bases short, with 18 bases between.

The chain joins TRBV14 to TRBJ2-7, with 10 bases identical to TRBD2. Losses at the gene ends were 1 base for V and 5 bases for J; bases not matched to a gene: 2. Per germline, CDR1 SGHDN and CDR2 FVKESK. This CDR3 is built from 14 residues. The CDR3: CASSQASGGHEQYF. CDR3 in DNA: TGTGCCAGCAGCCAAGCTAGCGGGGGCCACGAGCAGTACTTC.

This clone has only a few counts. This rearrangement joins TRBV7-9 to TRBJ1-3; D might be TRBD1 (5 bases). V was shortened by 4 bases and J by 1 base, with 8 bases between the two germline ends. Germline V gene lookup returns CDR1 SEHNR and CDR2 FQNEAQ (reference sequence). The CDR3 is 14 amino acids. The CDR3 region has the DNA TGTGCCAGCAGCTCAGGGTTGTCTGGAAACACCATATATTTT. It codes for CASSSGLSGNTIYF. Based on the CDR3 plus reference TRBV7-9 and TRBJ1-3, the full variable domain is DTGVSQNPRHKITKRGQNVTFRCDPISEHNRLYWYRQTLGQGPEFLTYFQNEAQLEKSRLLSDRFSAERPKGSFSTLEIQRTEQGDSAMYLCASSSGLSGNTIYFGEGSWLTVV.

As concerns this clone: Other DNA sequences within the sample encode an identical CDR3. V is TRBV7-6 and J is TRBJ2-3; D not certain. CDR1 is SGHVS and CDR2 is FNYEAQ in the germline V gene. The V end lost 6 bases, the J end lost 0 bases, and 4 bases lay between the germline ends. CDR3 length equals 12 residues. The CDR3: CASSSSTDTQYF. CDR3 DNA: TGTGCCAGCAGTTCTAGCACAGATACGCAGTATTTT.

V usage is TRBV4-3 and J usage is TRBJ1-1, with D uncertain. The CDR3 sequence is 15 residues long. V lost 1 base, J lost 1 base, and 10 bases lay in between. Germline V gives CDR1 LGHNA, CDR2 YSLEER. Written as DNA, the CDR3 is TGCGCCAGCAGCCAAGCTCCGGTCGAGAACACTGAAGCTTTCTTT. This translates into CASSQAPVENTEAFF.

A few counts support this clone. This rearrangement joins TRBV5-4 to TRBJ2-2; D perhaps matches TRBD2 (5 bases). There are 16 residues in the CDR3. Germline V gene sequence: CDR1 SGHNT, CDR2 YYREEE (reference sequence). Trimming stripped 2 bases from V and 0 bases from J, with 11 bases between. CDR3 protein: CASSLGRGANTGELFF. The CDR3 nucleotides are TGTGCCAGCAGCTTAGGCCGGGGAGCGAACACCGGGGAGCTGTTTTTT.

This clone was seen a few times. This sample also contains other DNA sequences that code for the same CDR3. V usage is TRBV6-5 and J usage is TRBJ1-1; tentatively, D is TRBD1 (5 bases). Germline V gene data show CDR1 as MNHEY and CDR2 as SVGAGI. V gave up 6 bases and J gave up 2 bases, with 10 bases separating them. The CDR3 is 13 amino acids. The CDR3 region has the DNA TGTGCCAGCAGCCGACAGCTAAACACTGAAGCTTTCTTT. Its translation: CASSRQLNTEAFF.

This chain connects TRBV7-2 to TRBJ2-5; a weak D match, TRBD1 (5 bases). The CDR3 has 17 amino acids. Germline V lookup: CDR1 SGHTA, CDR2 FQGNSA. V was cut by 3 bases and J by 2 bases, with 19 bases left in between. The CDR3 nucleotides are TGTGCCAGCAGCTTGGGTCGACAGAGTCCAGTACAAGAGACCCAGTACTTC. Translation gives CASSLGRQSPVQETQYF. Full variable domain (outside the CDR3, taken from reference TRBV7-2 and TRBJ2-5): GAGVSQSPSNKVTEKGKDVELRCDPISGHTALYWYRQSLGQGLEFLIYFQGNSAPDKSGLPSDRFSAERTGGSVSTLTIQRTQQEDSAVYLCASSLGRQSPVQETQYFGPGTRLLVL.

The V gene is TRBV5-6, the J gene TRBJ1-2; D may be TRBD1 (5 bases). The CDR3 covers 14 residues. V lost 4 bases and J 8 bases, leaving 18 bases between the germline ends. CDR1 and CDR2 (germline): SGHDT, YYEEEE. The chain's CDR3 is CASSQTIKGHGYTF. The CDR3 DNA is TGTGCCAGCAGCCAGACCATCAAAGGACACGGCTACACCTTC.

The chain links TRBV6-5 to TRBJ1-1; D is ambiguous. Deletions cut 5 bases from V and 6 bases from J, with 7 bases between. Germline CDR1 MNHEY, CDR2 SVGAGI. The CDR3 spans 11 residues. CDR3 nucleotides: TGTGCCAGCAGTACCCACTCTGAAGCTTTCTTT. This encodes CASSTHSEAFF.

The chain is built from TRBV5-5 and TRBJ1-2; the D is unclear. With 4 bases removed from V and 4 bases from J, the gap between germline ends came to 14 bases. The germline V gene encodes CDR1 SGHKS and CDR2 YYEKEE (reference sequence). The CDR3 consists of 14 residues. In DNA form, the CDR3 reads TGTGCCAGCAGCCCTACAGAAGAACGCTATGGCTACACCTTC. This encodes CASSPTEERYGYTF.

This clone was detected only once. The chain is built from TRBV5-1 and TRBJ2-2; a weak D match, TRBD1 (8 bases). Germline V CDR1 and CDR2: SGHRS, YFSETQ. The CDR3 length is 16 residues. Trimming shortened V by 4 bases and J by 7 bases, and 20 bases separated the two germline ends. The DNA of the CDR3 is TGCGCCAGCAGCCTAACCGGACAGGGAGGGATCGGGGAGCTGTTTTTT. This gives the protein CASSLTGQGGIGELFF.

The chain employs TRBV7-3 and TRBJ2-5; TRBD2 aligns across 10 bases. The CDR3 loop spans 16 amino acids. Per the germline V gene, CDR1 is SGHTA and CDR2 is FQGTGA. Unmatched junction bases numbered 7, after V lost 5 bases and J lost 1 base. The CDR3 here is CASSQERGGLQETQYF. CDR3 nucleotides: TGTGCCAGCAGCCAAGAGCGGGGGGGCCTCCAAGAGACCCAGTACTTC.

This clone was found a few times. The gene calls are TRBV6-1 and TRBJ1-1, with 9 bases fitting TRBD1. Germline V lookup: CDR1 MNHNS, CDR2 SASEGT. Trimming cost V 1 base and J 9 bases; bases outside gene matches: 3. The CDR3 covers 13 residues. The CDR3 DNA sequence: TGTGCCAGCAGTGAAGAAGGGACAGGGAAAGCTTTCTTT. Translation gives CASSEEGTGKAFF.

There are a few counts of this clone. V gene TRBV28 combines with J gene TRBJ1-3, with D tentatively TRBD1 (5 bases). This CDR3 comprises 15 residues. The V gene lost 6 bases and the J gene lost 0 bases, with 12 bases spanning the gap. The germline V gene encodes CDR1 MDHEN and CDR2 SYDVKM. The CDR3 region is CASRGDSRSGNTIYF. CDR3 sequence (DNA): TGTGCCAGCAGGGGTGACAGTCGCTCTGGAAACACCATATATTTT. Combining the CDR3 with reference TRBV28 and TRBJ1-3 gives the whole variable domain DVKVTQSSRYLVKRTGEKVFLECVQDMDHENMFWYRQDPGLGLRLIYFSYDVKMKEKGDIPEGYSVSREKKERFSLILESASTNQTSMYLCASRGDSRSGNTIYFGEGSWLTVV.

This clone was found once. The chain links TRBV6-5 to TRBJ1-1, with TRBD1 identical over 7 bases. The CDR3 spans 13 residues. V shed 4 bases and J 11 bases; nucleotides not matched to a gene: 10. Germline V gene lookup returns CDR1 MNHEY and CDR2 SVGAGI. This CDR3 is CASSFRDSKEAFF. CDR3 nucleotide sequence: TGTGCCAGCAGTTTCCGGGACAGCAAAGAGGCTTTCTTT.

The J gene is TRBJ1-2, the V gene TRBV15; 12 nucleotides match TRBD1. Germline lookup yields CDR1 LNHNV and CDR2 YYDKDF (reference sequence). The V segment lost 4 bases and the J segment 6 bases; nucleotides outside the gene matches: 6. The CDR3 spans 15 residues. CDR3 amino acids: CATSTGGTGGHGYTF. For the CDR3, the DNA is TGTGCCACCAGCACGGGGGGGACAGGGGGCCATGGCTACACCTTC.

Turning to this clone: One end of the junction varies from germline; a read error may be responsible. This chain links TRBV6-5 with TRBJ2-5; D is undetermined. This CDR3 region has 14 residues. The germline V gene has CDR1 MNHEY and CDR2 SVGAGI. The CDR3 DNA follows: TGTGCCAGCAATTACATGGCGGAACAAGAGACCCAGTACTTC. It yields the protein CASNYMAEQETQYF.